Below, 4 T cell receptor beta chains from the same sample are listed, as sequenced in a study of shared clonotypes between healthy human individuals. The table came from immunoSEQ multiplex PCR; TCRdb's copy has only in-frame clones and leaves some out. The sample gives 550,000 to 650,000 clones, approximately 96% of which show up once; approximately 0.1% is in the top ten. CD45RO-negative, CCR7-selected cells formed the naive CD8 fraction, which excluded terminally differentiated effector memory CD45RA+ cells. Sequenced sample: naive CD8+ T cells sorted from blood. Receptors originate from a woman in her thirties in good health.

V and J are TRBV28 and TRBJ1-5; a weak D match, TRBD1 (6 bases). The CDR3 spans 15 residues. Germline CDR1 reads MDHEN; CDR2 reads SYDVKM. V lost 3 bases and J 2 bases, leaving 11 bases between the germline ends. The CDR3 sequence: CASSLRGMGNQPQHF. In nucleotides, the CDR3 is TGTGCCAGCAGTTTGAGGGGGATGGGCAATCAGCCCCAGCATTTT.

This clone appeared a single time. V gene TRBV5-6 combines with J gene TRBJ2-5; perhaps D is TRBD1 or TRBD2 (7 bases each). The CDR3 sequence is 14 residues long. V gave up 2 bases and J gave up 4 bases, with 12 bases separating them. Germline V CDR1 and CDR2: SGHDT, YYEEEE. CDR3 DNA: TGTGCCAGCAGCTTACAGGGGAGGGGAGAGACCCAGTACTTC. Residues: CASSLQGRGETQYF.

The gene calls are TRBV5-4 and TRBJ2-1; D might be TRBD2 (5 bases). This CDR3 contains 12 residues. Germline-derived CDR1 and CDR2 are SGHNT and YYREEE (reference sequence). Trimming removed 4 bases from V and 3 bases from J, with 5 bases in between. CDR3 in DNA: TGTGCCAGCAGCCGGGACTACAATGAGCAGTTCTTC. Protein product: CASSRDYNEQFF. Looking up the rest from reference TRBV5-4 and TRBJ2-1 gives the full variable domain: ETGVTQSPTHLIKTRGQQVTLRCSSQSGHNTVSWYQQALGQGPQFIFQYYREEENGRGNFPPRFSGLQFPNYSSELNVNALELDDSALYLCASSRDYNEQFFGPGTRLTVL.

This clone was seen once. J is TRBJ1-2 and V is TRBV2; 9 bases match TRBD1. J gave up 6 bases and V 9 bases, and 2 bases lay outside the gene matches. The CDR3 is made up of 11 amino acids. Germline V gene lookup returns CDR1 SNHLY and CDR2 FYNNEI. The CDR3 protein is CARRTGDGYTF. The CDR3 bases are TGTGCCAGAAGGACAGGGGATGGCTACACCTTC.